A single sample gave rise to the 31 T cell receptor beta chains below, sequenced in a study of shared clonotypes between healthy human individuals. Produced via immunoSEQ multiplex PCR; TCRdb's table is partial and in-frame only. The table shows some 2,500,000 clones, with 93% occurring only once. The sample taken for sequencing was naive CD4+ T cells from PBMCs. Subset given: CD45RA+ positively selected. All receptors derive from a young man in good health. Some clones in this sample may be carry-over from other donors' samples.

CDR3 bases: TGTGCCACCAGCAGAGATCTGAAAGTCGCTGGCTATGGCTACACCTTC. Its protein is CATSRDLKVAGYGYTF. The chain carries TRBV15 and TRBJ1-2; D uncertain. V was cut by 0 bases and J by 4 bases, with 15 bases left in between. Per germline, CDR1 LNHNV and CDR2 YYDKDF (reference sequence). CDR3 length equals 16 residues.

The CDR3 bases are TGTGCCAGTATGGGGTCCACGCGAGACATTCAGTACTTC. This sequence encodes CASMGSTRDIQYF. The chain recombines TRBV19 with TRBJ2-4; D is undetermined. This CDR3 region has 13 residues. In germline, CDR1 is LNHDA, CDR2 SQIVND (reference sequence). The V and J ends lost 7 bases and 8 bases respectively, with 15 bases between them.

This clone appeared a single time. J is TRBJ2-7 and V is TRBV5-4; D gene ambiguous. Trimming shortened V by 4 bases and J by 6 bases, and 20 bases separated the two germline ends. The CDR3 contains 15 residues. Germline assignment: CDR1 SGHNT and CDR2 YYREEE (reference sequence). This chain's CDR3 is CASSLEPYEVGEQYF. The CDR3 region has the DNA TGTGCCAGCAGCCTTGAGCCTTACGAGGTCGGCGAGCAGTACTTC.

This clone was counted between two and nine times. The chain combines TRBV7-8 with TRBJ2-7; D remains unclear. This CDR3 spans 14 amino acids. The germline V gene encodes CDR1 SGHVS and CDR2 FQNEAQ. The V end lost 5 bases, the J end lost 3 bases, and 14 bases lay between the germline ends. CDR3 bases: TGTGCCAGCAGCCACCCGGGCAGACTCTACGAGCAGTACTTC. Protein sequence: CASSHPGRLYEQYF.

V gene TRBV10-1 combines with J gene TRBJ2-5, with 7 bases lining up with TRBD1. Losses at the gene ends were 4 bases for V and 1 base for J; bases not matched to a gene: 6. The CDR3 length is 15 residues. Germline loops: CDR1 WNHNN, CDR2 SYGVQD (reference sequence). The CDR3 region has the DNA TGCGCCAGCAGTGGGATCCGGGACAGCCAAGAGACCCAGTACTTC. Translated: CASSGIRDSQETQYF.

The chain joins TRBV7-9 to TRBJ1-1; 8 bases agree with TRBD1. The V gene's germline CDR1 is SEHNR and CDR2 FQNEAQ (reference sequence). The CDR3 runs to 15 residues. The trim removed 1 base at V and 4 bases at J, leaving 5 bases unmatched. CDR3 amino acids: CASSLGRDRSTEAFF. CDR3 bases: TGTGCCAGCAGCTTAGGTAGGGACAGGTCCACTGAAGCTTTCTTT.

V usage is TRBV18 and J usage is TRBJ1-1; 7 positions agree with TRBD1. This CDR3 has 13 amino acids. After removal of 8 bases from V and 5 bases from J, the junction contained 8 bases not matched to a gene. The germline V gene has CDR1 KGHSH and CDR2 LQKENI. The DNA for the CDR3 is TGTGCCAGCCTACAGGGGAGAGATACTGAAGCTTTCTTT. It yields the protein CASLQGRDTEAFF.

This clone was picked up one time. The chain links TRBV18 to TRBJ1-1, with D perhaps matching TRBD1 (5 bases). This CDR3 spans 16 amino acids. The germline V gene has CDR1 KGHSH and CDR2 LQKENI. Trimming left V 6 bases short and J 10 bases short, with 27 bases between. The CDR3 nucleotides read TGTGCCAGCTCCACGGGGCCTGGCGAGGGCCGGGCTGGAGCTTTCTTT. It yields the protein CASSTGPGEGRAGAFF.

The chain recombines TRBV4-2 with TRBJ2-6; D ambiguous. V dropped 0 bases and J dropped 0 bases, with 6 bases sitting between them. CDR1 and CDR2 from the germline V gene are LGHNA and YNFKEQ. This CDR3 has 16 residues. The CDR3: CASSQDGNSGANVLTF. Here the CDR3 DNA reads TGTGCCAGCAGCCAAGATGGTAACTCTGGGGCCAACGTCCTGACTTTC.

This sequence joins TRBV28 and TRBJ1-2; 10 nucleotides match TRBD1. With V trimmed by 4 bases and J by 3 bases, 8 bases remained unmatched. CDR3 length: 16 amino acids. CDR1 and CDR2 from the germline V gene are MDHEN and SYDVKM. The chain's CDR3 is CASSSRGTGDDYGYTF. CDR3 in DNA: TGTGCCAGCAGTTCAAGGGGGACAGGGGATGACTATGGCTACACCTTC.

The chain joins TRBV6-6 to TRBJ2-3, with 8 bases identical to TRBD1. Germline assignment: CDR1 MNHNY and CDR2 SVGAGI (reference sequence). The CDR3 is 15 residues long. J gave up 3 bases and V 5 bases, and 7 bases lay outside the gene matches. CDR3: CASSNGQGGTDTQYF. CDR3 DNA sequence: TGTGCCAGCAGTAATGGACAGGGTGGAACAGATACGCAGTATTTT.

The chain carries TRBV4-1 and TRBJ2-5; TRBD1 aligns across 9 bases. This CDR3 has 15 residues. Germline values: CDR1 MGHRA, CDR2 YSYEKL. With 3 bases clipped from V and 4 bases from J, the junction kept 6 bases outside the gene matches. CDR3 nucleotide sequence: TGCGCCAGCAGCCATGTACAGGGGGCAGGAGAGACCCAGTACTTC. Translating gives CASSHVQGAGETQYF.

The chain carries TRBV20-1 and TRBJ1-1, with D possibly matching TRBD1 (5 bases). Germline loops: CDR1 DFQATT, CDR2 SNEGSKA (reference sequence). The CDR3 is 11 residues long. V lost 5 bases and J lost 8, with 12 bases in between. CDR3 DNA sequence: TGCAGTGCTCCTAGGGGAAACGAAGCTTTCTTT. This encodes CSAPRGNEAFF.

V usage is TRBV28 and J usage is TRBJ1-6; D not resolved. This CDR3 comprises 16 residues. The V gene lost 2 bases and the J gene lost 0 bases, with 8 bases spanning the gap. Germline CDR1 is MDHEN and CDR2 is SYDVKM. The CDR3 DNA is TGTGCCAGCAGTTTAGTCTCGAGCTCCTATAATTCACCCCTCCACTTT. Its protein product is CASSLVSSSYNSPLHF.

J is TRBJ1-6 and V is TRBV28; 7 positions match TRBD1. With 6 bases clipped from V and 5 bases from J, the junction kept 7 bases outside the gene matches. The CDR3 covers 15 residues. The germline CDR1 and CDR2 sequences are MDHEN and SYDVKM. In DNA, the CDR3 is TGTGCCAGCAGCTCGGACAGGCCAAATAATTCACCCCTCCACTTT. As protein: CASSSDRPNNSPLHF. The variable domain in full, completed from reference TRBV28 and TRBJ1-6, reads DVKVTQSSRYLVKRTGEKVFLECVQDMDHENMFWYRQDPGLGLRLIYFSYDVKMKEKGDIPEGYSVSREKKERFSLILESASTNQTSMYLCASSSDRPNNSPLHFGNGTRLTVT.

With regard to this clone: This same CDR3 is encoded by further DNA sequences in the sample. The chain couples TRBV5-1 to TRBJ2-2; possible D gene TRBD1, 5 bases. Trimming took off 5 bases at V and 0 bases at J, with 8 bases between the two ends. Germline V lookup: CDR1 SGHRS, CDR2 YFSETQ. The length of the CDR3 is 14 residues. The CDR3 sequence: CASRGLANTGELFF. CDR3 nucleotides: TGCGCCAGCAGGGGGCTAGCGAACACCGGGGAGCTGTTTTTT.

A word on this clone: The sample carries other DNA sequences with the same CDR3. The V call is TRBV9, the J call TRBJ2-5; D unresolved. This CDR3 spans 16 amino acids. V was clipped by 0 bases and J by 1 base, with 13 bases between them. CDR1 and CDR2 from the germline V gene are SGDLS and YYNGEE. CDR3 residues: CASSVGVAGSQETQYF. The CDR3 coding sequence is TGTGCCAGCAGCGTAGGCGTCGCAGGATCCCAAGAGACCCAGTACTTC. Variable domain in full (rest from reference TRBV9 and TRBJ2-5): DSGVTQTPKHLITATGQRVTLRCSPRSGDLSVYWYQQSLDQGLQFLIQYYNGEERAKGNILERFSAQQFPDLHSELNLSSLELGDSALYFCASSVGVAGSQETQYFGPGTRLLVL.

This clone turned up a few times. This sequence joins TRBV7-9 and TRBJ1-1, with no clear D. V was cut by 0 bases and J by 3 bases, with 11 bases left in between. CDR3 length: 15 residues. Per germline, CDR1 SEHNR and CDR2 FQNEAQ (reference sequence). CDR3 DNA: TGTGCCAGCAGCTTAGCTGGAATCGACTACACTGAAGCTTTCTTT. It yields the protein CASSLAGIDYTEAFF.

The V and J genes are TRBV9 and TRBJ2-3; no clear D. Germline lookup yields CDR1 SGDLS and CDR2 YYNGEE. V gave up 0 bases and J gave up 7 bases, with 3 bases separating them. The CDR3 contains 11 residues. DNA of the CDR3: TGTGCCAGCAGCGTAGATAATACGCAGTATTTT. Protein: CASSVDNTQYF.

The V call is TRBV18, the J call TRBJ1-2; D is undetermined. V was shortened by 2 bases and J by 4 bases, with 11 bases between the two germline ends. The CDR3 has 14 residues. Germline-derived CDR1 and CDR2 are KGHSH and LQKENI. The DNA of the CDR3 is TGTGCCAGCTCACCAAATAGAGTAGGCTATGGCTACACCTTC. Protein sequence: CASSPNRVGYGYTF.

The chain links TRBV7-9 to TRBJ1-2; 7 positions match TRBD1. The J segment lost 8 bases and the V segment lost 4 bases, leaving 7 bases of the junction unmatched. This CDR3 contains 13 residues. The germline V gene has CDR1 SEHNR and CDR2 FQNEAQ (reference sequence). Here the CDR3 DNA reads TGTGCCAGCAGCTCCGCAGGGACAGTCGGCTACACCTTC. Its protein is CASSSAGTVGYTF.

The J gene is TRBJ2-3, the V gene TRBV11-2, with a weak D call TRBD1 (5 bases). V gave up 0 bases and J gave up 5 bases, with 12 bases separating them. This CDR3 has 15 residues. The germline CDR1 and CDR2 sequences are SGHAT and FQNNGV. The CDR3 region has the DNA TGTGCCAGCAGCTTAGATCCCGACAGCTTAGATACGCAGTATTTT. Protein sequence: CASSLDPDSLDTQYF.

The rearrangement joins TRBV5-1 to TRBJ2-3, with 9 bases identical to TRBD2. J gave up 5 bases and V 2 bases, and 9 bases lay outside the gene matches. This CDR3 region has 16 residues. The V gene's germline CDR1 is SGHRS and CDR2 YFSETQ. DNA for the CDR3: TGCGCCAGCAGCTTTTTGGCGGGAGGGCCTCTAGATACGCAGTATTTT. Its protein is CASSFLAGGPLDTQYF.

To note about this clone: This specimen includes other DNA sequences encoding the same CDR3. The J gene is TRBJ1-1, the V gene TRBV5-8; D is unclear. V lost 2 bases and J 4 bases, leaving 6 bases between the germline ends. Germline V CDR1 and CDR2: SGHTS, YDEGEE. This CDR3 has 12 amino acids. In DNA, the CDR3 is TGTGCCAGCAGCTTTCGGGGCACTGAAGCTTTCTTT. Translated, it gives CASSFRGTEAFF.

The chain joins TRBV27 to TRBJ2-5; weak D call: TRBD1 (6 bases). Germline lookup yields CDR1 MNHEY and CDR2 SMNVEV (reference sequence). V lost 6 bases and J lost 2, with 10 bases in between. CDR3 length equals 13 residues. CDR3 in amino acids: CASRGANQETQYF. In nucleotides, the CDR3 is TGTGCCAGCAGGGGGGCTAATCAAGAGACCCAGTACTTC.

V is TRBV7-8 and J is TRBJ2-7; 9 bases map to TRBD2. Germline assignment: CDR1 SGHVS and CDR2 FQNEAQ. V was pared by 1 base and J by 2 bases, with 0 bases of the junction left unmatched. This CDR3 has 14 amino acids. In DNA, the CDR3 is TGTGCCAGCAGCTTAGAGCGGGAGGCCTACGAGCAGTACTTC. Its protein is CASSLEREAYEQYF.

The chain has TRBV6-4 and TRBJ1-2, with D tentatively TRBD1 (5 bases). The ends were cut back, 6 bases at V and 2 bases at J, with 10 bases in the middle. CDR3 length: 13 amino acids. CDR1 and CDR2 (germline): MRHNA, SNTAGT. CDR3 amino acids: CASSPWGNYGYTF. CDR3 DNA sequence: TGTGCCAGCAGCCCTTGGGGGAACTATGGCTACACCTTC.

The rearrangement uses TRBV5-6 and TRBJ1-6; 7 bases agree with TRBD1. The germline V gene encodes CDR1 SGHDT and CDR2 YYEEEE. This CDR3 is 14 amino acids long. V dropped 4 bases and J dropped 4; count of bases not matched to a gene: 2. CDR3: CASSPGQYNSPLHF. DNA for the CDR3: TGTGCCAGCAGCCCGGGACAGTATAATTCACCCCTCCACTTT.

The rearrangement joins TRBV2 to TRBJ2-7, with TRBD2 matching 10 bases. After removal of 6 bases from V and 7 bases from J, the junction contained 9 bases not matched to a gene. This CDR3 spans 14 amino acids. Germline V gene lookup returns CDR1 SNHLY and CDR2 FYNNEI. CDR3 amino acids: CASSTGTSVWEQYF. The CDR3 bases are TGTGCCAGCAGCACCGGGACTAGCGTGTGGGAGCAGTACTTC.

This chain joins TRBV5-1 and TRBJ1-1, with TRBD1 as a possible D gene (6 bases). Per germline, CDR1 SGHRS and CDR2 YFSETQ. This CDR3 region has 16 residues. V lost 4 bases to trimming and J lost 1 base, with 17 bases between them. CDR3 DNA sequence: TGCGCCAGCAGCCCCATCGCGGCGGGACAGAACACTGAAGCTTTCTTT. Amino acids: CASSPIAAGQNTEAFF.

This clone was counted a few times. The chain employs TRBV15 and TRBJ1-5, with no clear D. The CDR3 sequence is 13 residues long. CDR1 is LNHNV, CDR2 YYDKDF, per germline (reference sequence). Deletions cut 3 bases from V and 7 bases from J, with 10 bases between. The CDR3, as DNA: TGTGCCACCAGCAGCCGTGGCGAGCAGCCCCAGCATTTT. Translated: CATSSRGEQPQHF.